Listed below are T cell receptor beta chains from one sample, sequenced in a study of post-analysis software for immune sequencing data. TCRdb redid the calling of the PCR reads with MiXCR, one entry per CDR3 protein. In the table there are some 690,000 distinct CDR3 sequences, 30% of which are singletons. The sequenced sample consisted of blood. The receptors were gathered from a girl aged 10 to 17 with multiple sclerosis. Each CDR3 is given with its conserved first and last residue. Each record gives: D gene, J gene, V gene, clone size, CDR3 protein, CDR3 DNA. The D gene is left open where the match is weak. A row's size may be missing; if present it is once, few, many or a size class.

d_gene: TRBD2; j_gene: TRBJ2-4; v_gene: TRBV28; abundance: .; CDR3aa: CASTPSGGYAKNIQYF; CDR3nt: TGTGCCAGCACCCCGTCGGGGGGGTATGCCAAAAACATTCAGTACTTC
d_gene: .; j_gene: TRBJ1-6; v_gene: TRBV5-1; abundance: .; CDR3aa: CASSSGGRNNSPLHF; CDR3nt: TGCGCCAGCAGCTCCGGGGGGAGGAATAATTCACCCCTCCACTTT
d_gene: TRBD2; j_gene: TRBJ2-3; v_gene: TRBV6-6; abundance: few; CDR3aa: CASSRPGLADTDTQYF; CDR3nt: TGTGCCAGCAGTCGGCCGGGACTAGCGGACACAGATACGCAGTATTTT
d_gene: .; j_gene: TRBJ1-4; v_gene: TRBV29-1; abundance: .; CDR3aa: CSVGYTHEKLFF; CDR3nt: TGCAGCGTTGGTTACACTCACGAAAAACTGTTTTTT
d_gene: .; j_gene: TRBJ1-6; v_gene: TRBV7-2; abundance: .; CDR3aa: CASSSLRGRLGVSSPLHF; CDR3nt: TGTGCCAGCAGCTCCCTCCGGGGGAGGCTCGGGGTTAGTTCACCCCTCCACTTT
d_gene: TRBD1; j_gene: TRBJ2-7; v_gene: TRBV6-5; abundance: many; CDR3aa: CASSQAGTGIYEQYF; CDR3nt: TGTGCCAGCAGTCAGGCCGGGACAGGGATCTACGAGCAGTACTTC
d_gene: .; j_gene: TRBJ2-6; v_gene: TRBV18; abundance: .; CDR3aa: CASSAPTGSGGANVLTF; CDR3nt: TGTGCCAGCTCTGCCCCGACAGGATCGGGAGGGGCCAACGTCCTGACTTTC
d_gene: .; j_gene: TRBJ2-7; v_gene: TRBV20-1; abundance: .; CDR3aa: CSAESLGESYEQYF; CDR3nt: TGCAGTGCGGAGTCCTTAGGGGAATCCTACGAGCAGTACTTC
d_gene: TRBD1; j_gene: TRBJ1-5; v_gene: TRBV3-1; abundance: few; CDR3aa: CASSQGRQGVQPQHF; CDR3nt: TGTGCCAGCAGCCAAGGACGACAGGGGGTTCAGCCCCAGCATTTT
d_gene: .; j_gene: TRBJ2-1; v_gene: TRBV5-5; abundance: few; CDR3aa: CASSFNPYNEQFF; CDR3nt: TGTGCCAGCAGCTTTAACCCCTACAATGAGCAGTTCTTC
d_gene: TRBD1; j_gene: TRBJ1-1; v_gene: TRBV3-1; abundance: .; CDR3aa: CASSPGQGARYTEAFF; CDR3nt: TGTGCCAGCAGCCCAGGACAGGGGGCGCGGTACACTGAAGCTTTCTTT
d_gene: TRBD1; j_gene: TRBJ2-1; v_gene: TRBV5-4; abundance: .; CDR3aa: CASTRDRGPGEQFF; CDR3nt: TGTGCCAGCACCCGCGACAGGGGGCCTGGTGAGCAGTTCTTC
d_gene: .; j_gene: TRBJ2-1; v_gene: TRBV20-1; abundance: .; CDR3aa: CSARSPGGVQREQFF; CDR3nt: TGCAGTGCTAGATCCCCGGGTGGGGTTCAAAGGGAGCAGTTCTTC
d_gene: TRBD2; j_gene: TRBJ2-2; v_gene: TRBV6-5; abundance: .; CDR3aa: CASKTSGSGRTGELFF; CDR3nt: TGTGCCAGCAAGACTAGCGGGAGTGGAAGGACCGGGGAGCTGTTTTTT
d_gene: .; j_gene: TRBJ2-7; v_gene: TRBV10-3; abundance: many; CDR3aa: CAISDRGAGYEQYF; CDR3nt: TGTGCCATCAGTGACCGGGGGGCGGGCTACGAGCAGTACTTC
d_gene: .; j_gene: TRBJ1-4; v_gene: TRBV20-1; abundance: few; CDR3aa: CSAVTLGTPIEKLFF; CDR3nt: TGCAGTGCCGTAACCCTCGGGACCCCAATTGAAAAACTGTTTTTT
d_gene: TRBD2; j_gene: TRBJ2-7; v_gene: TRBV7-2; abundance: .; CDR3aa: CASSATSAYEQYF; CDR3nt: TGTGCCAGCAGCGCGACTAGCGCCTACGAGCAGTACTTC
d_gene: .; j_gene: TRBJ2-3; v_gene: TRBV12-3/TRBV12-4; abundance: .; CDR3aa: CASSPWGDVQDTQYF; CDR3nt: TGTGCCAGCAGCCCCTGGGGGGACGTACAAGATACGCAGTATTTT
d_gene: TRBD1; j_gene: TRBJ2-7; v_gene: TRBV14; abundance: .; CDR3aa: CASSQESQGVDEQYF; CDR3nt: TGTGCCAGCAGCCAAGAGTCACAGGGGGTGGACGAGCAGTACTTC
d_gene: TRBD1; j_gene: TRBJ1-2; v_gene: TRBV4-3; abundance: .; CDR3aa: CASSQGPGQGIANYGYTF; CDR3nt: TGCGCCAGCAGCCAAGGGCCGGGACAGGGAATTGCTAACTATGGCTACACCTTC
d_gene: .; j_gene: TRBJ2-7; v_gene: TRBV29-1; abundance: .; CDR3aa: CSVTVDSPTYEQYF; CDR3nt: TGCAGCGTAACCGTGGACAGCCCCACCTACGAGCAGTACTTC
d_gene: .; j_gene: TRBJ2-7; v_gene: TRBV20-1; abundance: .; CDR3aa: CSASFRHGSYEQYF; CDR3nt: TGCAGTGCTAGCTTCAGGCACGGCTCCTACGAGCAGTACTTC
d_gene: .; j_gene: TRBJ1-1; v_gene: TRBV4-3; abundance: .; CDR3aa: CASSQDWGRYTEAFF; CDR3nt: TGCGCCAGCAGCCAAGATTGGGGTCGCTACACTGAAGCTTTCTTT
d_gene: .; j_gene: TRBJ1-2; v_gene: TRBV27; abundance: few; CDR3aa: CASSATGQIYGYTF; CDR3nt: TGTGCCAGCAGTGCAACCGGACAGATCTATGGCTACACCTTC
d_gene: .; j_gene: TRBJ2-5; v_gene: TRBV3-1; abundance: few; CDR3aa: CASSQGRRAAETQYF; CDR3nt: TGTGCCAGCAGCCAAGGACGGAGAGCAGCAGAGACCCAGTACTTC
d_gene: .; j_gene: TRBJ2-2; v_gene: TRBV5-5; abundance: .; CDR3aa: CASSWSEDDSTGELFF; CDR3nt: TGTGCCAGCAGCTGGAGCGAGGACGACAGTACCGGGGAGCTGTTTTTT
d_gene: TRBD1; j_gene: TRBJ2-3; v_gene: TRBV6-5; abundance: once; CDR3aa: CASSRGTARNTDTQYF; CDR3nt: TGTGCCAGCAGCCGAGGGACAGCCCGAAACACAGATACGCAGTATTTT
d_gene: .; j_gene: TRBJ2-3; v_gene: TRBV4-1; abundance: few; CDR3aa: CASSQVYTDTQYF; CDR3nt: TGCGCCAGCAGCCAAGTCTACACAGATACGCAGTATTTT
d_gene: TRBD1; j_gene: TRBJ2-7; v_gene: TRBV3-1; abundance: few; CDR3aa: CASSQDGQGALYEQYF; CDR3nt: TGTGCCAGCAGCCAAGATGGGCAGGGGGCTCTCTACGAGCAGTACTTC
d_gene: TRBD1; j_gene: TRBJ2-2; v_gene: TRBV2; abundance: few; CDR3aa: CASGDRAYTGELFF; CDR3nt: TGTGCCAGCGGGGACAGGGCTTACACCGGGGAGCTGTTTTTT
d_gene: TRBD1; j_gene: TRBJ2-5; v_gene: TRBV14; abundance: .; CDR3aa: CASNRGNLETQYF; CDR3nt: TGTGCCAGCAACAGGGGAAACCTTGAGACCCAGTACTTC
d_gene: .; j_gene: TRBJ2-7; v_gene: TRBV28; abundance: .; CDR3aa: CARAPAGNGLYEQYF; CDR3nt: TGTGCCAGGGCCCCGGCCGGTAATGGCCTCTACGAGCAGTACTTC
d_gene: TRBD2; j_gene: TRBJ2-3; v_gene: TRBV27; abundance: few; CDR3aa: CASSPQGTSGVIVAADTQYF; CDR3nt: TGTGCCAGCAGTCCCCAGGGGACTAGCGGGGTCATCGTCGCGGCAGATACGCAGTATTTT
d_gene: .; j_gene: TRBJ1-5; v_gene: TRBV4-1; abundance: few; CDR3aa: CASSQEVSSNQPQHF; CDR3nt: TGCGCCAGCAGCCAAGAGGTCAGTAGCAATCAGCCCCAGCATTTT
d_gene: TRBD1; j_gene: TRBJ1-2; v_gene: TRBV29-1; abundance: many; CDR3aa: CSVGTGGGYGYTF; CDR3nt: TGCAGCGTCGGGACAGGGGGCGGCTATGGCTACACCTTC
d_gene: TRBD1; j_gene: TRBJ1-1; v_gene: TRBV5-1; abundance: .; CDR3aa: CASSPWTGPPPGTEAFF; CDR3nt: TGCGCCAGCAGCCCTTGGACAGGCCCGCCCCCGGGCACTGAAGCTTTCTTT
d_gene: .; j_gene: TRBJ1-2; v_gene: TRBV6-6; abundance: .; CDR3aa: CASTTPNPNYGYTF; CDR3nt: TGTGCCAGCACTACCCCAAACCCTAACTATGGCTACACCTTC
d_gene: TRBD1; j_gene: TRBJ2-5; v_gene: TRBV20-1; abundance: .; CDR3aa: CSARDDRGRGEEQYF; CDR3nt: TGCAGTGCTAGAGACGACAGGGGGCGAGGGGAAGAGCAGTACTTC
d_gene: .; j_gene: TRBJ2-7; v_gene: TRBV7-9; abundance: .; CDR3aa: CASSKSGYEQYF; CDR3nt: TGTGCCAGCAGTAAGTCTGGCTACGAGCAGTACTTC
d_gene: TRBD1; j_gene: TRBJ2-5; v_gene: TRBV13; abundance: .; CDR3aa: CASSPRDRAIGREQYF; CDR3nt: TGTGCCAGCAGCCCCCGGGACAGGGCGATCGGTAGAGAGCAGTACTTC
d_gene: .; j_gene: TRBJ1-1; v_gene: TRBV4-1; abundance: .; CDR3aa: CASSQDAGVDTEAFF; CDR3nt: TGCGCCAGCAGCCAAGACGCAGGGGTGGATACTGAAGCTTTCTTT
d_gene: .; j_gene: TRBJ2-1; v_gene: TRBV6-6; abundance: .; CDR3aa: CASSTVDNEQFF; CDR3nt: TGTGCCAGCAGTACGGTGGACAATGAGCAGTTCTTC
d_gene: TRBD1; j_gene: TRBJ1-1; v_gene: TRBV6-5; abundance: few; CDR3aa: CASRPQGASTEAFF; CDR3nt: TGTGCCAGCAGGCCCCAGGGGGCTAGCACTGAAGCTTTCTTT
d_gene: .; j_gene: TRBJ2-4; v_gene: TRBV7-2; abundance: .; CDR3aa: CASSSAFGSQYF; CDR3nt: TGTGCCAGCAGCTCAGCTTTCGGGAGTCAGTACTTC
d_gene: .; j_gene: TRBJ2-7; v_gene: TRBV20-1; abundance: few; CDR3aa: CSARGGGIEAYEQYF; CDR3nt: TGCAGTGCTAGGGGGGGCGGAATCGAGGCCTACGAGCAGTACTTC
d_gene: TRBD2; j_gene: TRBJ2-1; v_gene: TRBV10-3; abundance: .; CDR3aa: CAISAGLAISYIEQFF; CDR3nt: TGTGCCATCAGTGCGGGACTAGCGATTTCCTACATTGAGCAGTTCTTC